One sample yielded the 29 T cell receptor beta chains listed below, sequenced in a study of T cells in Graves' hyperthyroidism and ophthalmopathy. Amplified regions were TCR beta CDR3 sequences from RNA transcripts. In the first-round RT-PCR of the TCR CDR3, the HTBI primer set was used. TCRdb re-derived calls from the multiplex PCR reads in MiXCR, one entry per CDR3 protein. Among hundreds of thousands of distinct CDR3 sequences listed, roughly 21% were seen once. Material: blood. These receptors all stem from a man in his forties or fifties with Graves' ophthalmopathy.

This sequence joins TRBV6-1 and TRBJ1-2, with a tentative D call TRBD1 (5 bases). Trimming removed 6 bases from V and 3 bases from J, with 14 bases in between. The CDR3 sequence is 14 residues long. Per the germline V gene, CDR1 is MNHNS and CDR2 is SASEGT. The chain's CDR3 is CASRDTGGHYGYTF. The CDR3 nucleotides are TGTGCCAGCAGGGACACCGGGGGACACTATGGCTACACCTTC.

The chain uses TRBV4-1 and TRBJ2-7; 7 nucleotides line up with TRBD1. The V and J ends lost 0 bases and 3 bases, in that order; junction bases with no gene match: 2. The CDR3 totals 14 residues. Germline CDR1 and CDR2: MGHRA and YSYEKL. CDR3 protein: CASSQEDRIYEQYF. The DNA of the CDR3 is TGCGCCAGCAGCCAAGAGGACAGGATCTACGAGCAGTACTTC.

This clonotype occurred a few times. This rearrangement joins TRBV27 to TRBJ2-1; tentative D call: TRBD1 (6 bases). The germline V gene has CDR1 MNHEY and CDR2 SMNVEV (reference sequence). This CDR3 is 15 amino acids long. Trimming pared 0 bases from V and 1 base from J, leaving 7 bases between. The CDR3 loop is CASSLSQGSYNEQFF. The CDR3 bases are TGTGCCAGCAGTTTATCCCAGGGGTCCTACAATGAGCAGTTCTTC.

This clonotype was seen repeatedly, ten times or more. This rearrangement joins TRBV7-3 to TRBJ2-2, with 14 bases that match TRBD2. V was pared by 2 bases and J by 7 bases, with 6 bases of the junction left unmatched. Per germline, CDR1 SGHTA and CDR2 FQGTGA. The CDR3 loop spans 17 amino acids. Written as DNA, the CDR3 is TGTGCCAGCAGCTTACTCGGGACTAGCGGGAGCGTCGGGGAGCTGTTTTTT. This gives the protein CASSLLGTSGSVGELFF.

This clonotype was found many times. The CDR3 loop is CASIKDRGSYEQYF. The DNA for the CDR3 is TGTGCCAGCATCAAGGACAGGGGCTCCTACGAGCAGTACTTC. The gene calls are TRBV7-2 and TRBJ2-7; 9 bases agree with TRBD1. This CDR3 comprises 14 residues. V was pared by 7 bases and J by 0 bases, with 4 bases of the junction left unmatched. CDR1 and CDR2 (germline): SGHTA, FQGNSA.

The chain is built from TRBV20-1 and TRBJ2-1; perhaps D is TRBD1 or TRBD2 (5 bases each). V lost 3 bases, J lost 4 bases, and 25 bases lay in between. Germline assignment: CDR1 DFQATT and CDR2 SNEGSKA (reference sequence). CDR3 length: 18 amino acids. CDR3 region: CSARGLGLLGENYNEQFF. As DNA, the CDR3 is TGCAGTGCTAGGGGTTTGGGCCTTTTGGGGGAAAATTACAATGAGCAGTTCTTC.

This clonotype has at least ten counts. For the CDR3, the DNA is TGTGCCTGTAACTACTTTGGAAACACCATATATTTT. Protein product: CACNYFGNTIYF. The chain has TRBV30 and TRBJ1-3; D is ambiguous. The V and J ends lost 6 bases and 3 bases respectively, with 9 bases between them. Germline V gives CDR1 GTSNPN, CDR2 SVGIG (reference sequence). The CDR3 consists of 12 residues.

The chain is built from TRBV29-1 and TRBJ2-7; possible D gene TRBD1, 6 bases. There are 12 residues in the CDR3. The V end was cut by 6 bases, the J end by 7 bases, with 16 bases between. Germline CDR1 and CDR2: SQVTM and ANQGSEA. The DNA of the CDR3 is TGCAGCGTGGCCACAGGGTTGGGGGAGCAGTACTTC. Amino acids: CSVATGLGEQYF.

This clonotype has only a few counts. The V and J genes are TRBV19 and TRBJ2-5; tentative D call: TRBD2 (6 bases). The CDR3 length is 16 residues. Germline V gene sequence: CDR1 LNHDA, CDR2 SQIVND (reference sequence). The V gene lost 3 bases and the J gene lost 2 bases, with 16 bases spanning the gap. CDR3 residues: CASSIGGSGPQETQYF. In DNA, the CDR3 is TGTGCCAGTAGTATCGGGGGAAGCGGGCCACAAGAGACCCAGTACTTC. Together with reference TRBV19 and TRBJ2-5, the CDR3 gives the full variable domain: DGGITQSPKYLFRKEGQNVTLSCEQNLNHDAMYWYRQDPGQGLRLIYYSQIVNDFQKGDIAEGYSVSREKKESFPLTVTSAQKNPTAFYLCASSIGGSGPQETQYFGPGTRLLVL.

The chain recombines TRBV19 with TRBJ2-1; 10 bases fit TRBD2. The CDR3 is made up of 17 amino acids. Germline CDR1 reads LNHDA; CDR2 reads SQIVND (reference sequence). V lost 3 bases and J lost 1; bases outside the gene matches: 6. The CDR3, as DNA: TGTGCCAGTAGTATGTCAAGCGGGGGGGATTCCTACAATGAGCAGTTCTTC. Translated, it gives CASSMSSGGDSYNEQFF.

This rearrangement joins TRBV28 to TRBJ2-3; D might be TRBD1 or TRBD2, each matching 7 bases. The V gene lost 4 bases and the J gene lost 6 bases, with 17 bases spanning the gap. Germline V lookup: CDR1 MDHEN, CDR2 SYDVKM. CDR3 length: 15 amino acids. The CDR3 DNA follows: TGTGCCAGCAGTTCTACAGGGGAGGGAACTGATACGCAGTATTTT. It specifies CASSSTGEGTDTQYF.

The chain recombines TRBV6-1 with TRBJ2-3; TRBD2 agrees at 10 bases. Unmatched junction bases numbered 9, after V lost 7 bases and J lost 8 bases. The CDR3 consists of 14 residues. Per germline, CDR1 MNHNS and CDR2 SASEGT. CDR3 DNA: TGTGCCAGCAACAAAGCGGGAGGGCCAGGTACGCAGTATTTT. Translated: CASNKAGGPGTQYF.

This chain connects TRBV28 to TRBJ2-5, with 7 bases lining up with TRBD1. The CDR3 consists of 14 residues. The trim removed 5 bases at V and 4 bases at J, leaving 7 bases unmatched. CDR1 is MDHEN, CDR2 SYDVKM, per germline. The CDR3 DNA is TGTGCCAGCAGTCTACACAGGGGCGCAGAGACCCAGTACTTC. Amino acids: CASSLHRGAETQYF. The full variable domain, in which reference TRBV28 and TRBJ2-5 provide the parts outside the CDR3, is DVKVTQSSRYLVKRTGEKVFLECVQDMDHENMFWYRQDPGLGLRLIYFSYDVKMKEKGDIPEGYSVSREKKERFSLILESASTNQTSMYLCASSLHRGAETQYFGPGTRLLVL.

The chain recombines TRBV7-2 with TRBJ2-7, with D unresolved. The CDR3 spans 13 residues. V lost 1 base and J 3 bases, leaving 7 bases between the germline ends. CDR1 and CDR2 from the germline V gene are SGHTA and FQGNSA. CDR3 nucleotide sequence: TGTGCCAGCAGCTTAGAGTACCTCTACGAGCAGTACTTC. Translating it yields CASSLEYLYEQYF.

This clonotype was counted at least ten times. J is TRBJ2-6 and V is TRBV6-1; 10 bases agree with TRBD2. The CDR3 spans 17 residues. Per germline, CDR1 MNHNS and CDR2 SASEGT. Trimming at V came to 5 bases and at J to 0 bases, leaving 4 bases not matched to a gene. The CDR3 DNA reads as TGTGCCAGCAGTTGGACTAGCGGTACCTCTGGGGCCAACGTCCTGACTTTC. Its protein product is CASSWTSGTSGANVLTF.

This clonotype was recorded a few times. The chain carries TRBV5-1 and TRBJ1-5, with D uncertain. Trimming cost V 0 bases and J 5 bases, with 6 bases left between them. CDR1 and CDR2 (germline): SGHRS, YFSETQ. The CDR3 contains 13 residues. This chain's CDR3 is CASSLAWDQPQHF. In nucleotides, the CDR3 is TGCGCCAGCAGCTTGGCCTGGGATCAGCCCCAGCATTTT.

This chain uses TRBV27 with TRBJ2-6; D ambiguous. Germline V lookup: CDR1 MNHEY, CDR2 SMNVEV (reference sequence). The CDR3 is 15 amino acids. Trimming pared 4 bases from V and 4 bases from J, leaving 11 bases between. The CDR3 DNA reads TGTGCCAGCAGTTCTGGCACGACAGGGGCCAACGTCCTGACTTTC. Translation: CASSSGTTGANVLTF.

The chain is built from TRBV27 and TRBJ2-7, with 8 bases that match TRBD1. The germline V gene encodes CDR1 MNHEY and CDR2 SMNVEV (reference sequence). The V and J ends lost 4 bases and 4 bases, in that order; junction bases with no gene match: 9. The CDR3 length is 15 residues. In DNA, the CDR3 is TGTGCCAGCAGTTCGCCCAGGGGGCTATCGTACGAGCAGTACTTC. Protein product: CASSSPRGLSYEQYF.

In the case of this clonotype: One end of the junction does not line up with germline, which may come from a read error. In DNA, the CDR3 is TGTGCCAGCAGCCAGGGGTACAATGCGCAGTTCTTC. Protein sequence: CASSQGYNAQFF. This chain uses TRBV7-9 with TRBJ2-1; a possible D gene is TRBD1 (6 bases). The CDR3 is made up of 12 amino acids. Germline V CDR1 and CDR2: SEHNR, FQNEAQ (reference sequence).

This clonotype turned up a few times. This chain connects TRBV30 to TRBJ1-5; TRBD1 is a possible D gene (5 bases). Trimming took 5 bases from V and 6 from J, leaving 14 bases between them. Germline V gives CDR1 GTSNPN, CDR2 SVGIG (reference sequence). The CDR3 consists of 13 residues. This chain's CDR3 is CAWDPGGGQPQHF. In nucleotides, the CDR3 is TGTGCCTGGGATCCGGGCGGGGGTCAGCCCCAGCATTTT.

This clonotype was seen only a few times. The rearrangement uses TRBV15 and TRBJ1-1; no clear D. This CDR3 spans 13 amino acids. V dropped 0 bases and J dropped 6 bases, with 8 bases sitting between them. The germline V gene encodes CDR1 LNHNV and CDR2 YYDKDF (reference sequence). The CDR3 protein is CATSRDSGAEAFF. The DNA of the CDR3 is TGTGCCACCAGCAGAGATTCAGGTGCTGAAGCTTTCTTT.

The chain is built from TRBV13 and TRBJ1-1, with TRBD1 identical over 8 bases. The V gene's germline CDR1 is PRHDT and CDR2 FYEKMQ (reference sequence). The V segment lost 3 bases and the J segment 4 bases; nucleotides outside the gene matches: 4. The CDR3 runs to 14 residues. CDR3 sequence reads: CASSFQGAPTEAFF. Written as DNA, the CDR3 is TGTGCCAGCAGCTTTCAGGGGGCGCCCACTGAAGCTTTCTTT.

This clonotype showed up many times. J is TRBJ2-7 and V is TRBV5-1; 7 nucleotides line up with TRBD1. CDR1 and CDR2 (germline): SGHRS, YFSETQ. The trim removed 1 base at V and 2 bases at J, leaving 6 bases unmatched. The CDR3 extends over 15 amino acids. The chain's CDR3 is CASSLMQGVTYEQYF. The CDR3 region has the DNA TGCGCCAGCAGCTTGATGCAGGGGGTAACCTACGAGCAGTACTTC. The whole variable domain, remainder taken from reference TRBV5-1 and TRBJ2-7, is KAGVTQTPRYLIKTRGQQVTLSCSPISGHRSVSWYQQTPGQGLQFLFEYFSETQRNKGNFPGRFSGRQFSNSRSEMNVSTLELGDSALYLCASSLMQGVTYEQYFGPGTRLTVT.

This clonotype was seen ten or more times. The chain combines TRBV6-1 with TRBJ2-7, with a weak D call TRBD2 (6 bases). The V end was cut by 6 bases, the J end by 5 bases, with 20 bases between. Germline lookup yields CDR1 MNHNS and CDR2 SASEGT. This CDR3 has 15 amino acids. The CDR3 here is CASRTGTLHRNEQYF. CDR3 DNA sequence: TGTGCCAGCAGAACCGGGACTCTCCATAGGAACGAGCAGTACTTC.

This clonotype was counted a single time. This chain links TRBV2 with TRBJ2-3, with 10 bases matching TRBD2. This CDR3 region has 16 residues. After removal of 3 bases from V and 3 bases from J, the junction contained 6 bases not matched to a gene. The V gene's germline CDR1 is SNHLY and CDR2 FYNNEI. The CDR3 sequence is CASSELAGGVTDTQYF. DNA of the CDR3: TGTGCCAGCAGTGAGTTAGCGGGAGGAGTTACAGATACGCAGTATTTT.

This clonotype has a handful of counts. This sequence joins TRBV12-5 and TRBJ2-1; 8 bases fit TRBD1. This CDR3 is 16 amino acids long. CDR1 and CDR2 from the germline V gene are LGHNT and FRNRAP. The V segment lost 5 bases and the J segment 1 base; nucleotides outside the gene matches: 7. Written as DNA, the CDR3 is TGTGCTAGTGGTCCCTGGACAGGGTTATCCTACAATGAGCAGTTCTTC. Translating it yields CASGPWTGLSYNEQFF.

J is TRBJ1-1 and V is TRBV12-3 or TRBV12-4; the D is unclear. The V and J ends lost 3 bases and 4 bases respectively, with 15 bases between them. The CDR3 spans 15 residues. The CDR3 nucleotides read TGTGCCAGCAGTTTTTCCCCCTCCCCGGGCACTGAAGCTTTCTTT. Its translation is CASSFSPSPGTEAFF.

In its sample, this clonotype was seen a few times. The chain employs TRBV6-2 or TRBV6-3 and TRBJ1-2; perhaps TRBD1 as D (6 bases). V was pared by 6 bases and J by 6 bases, with 11 bases between. Looked up from germline, CDR1 is MNHEY and CDR2 is SVGEGT. CDR3 size: 12 residues. The CDR3 spells CASSNREDGYTF. CDR3 DNA: TGTGCCAGCAGCAACAGGGAGGATGGCTACACCTTC.

This chain connects TRBV6-9 to TRBJ1-1, with D perhaps TRBD1 (6 bases). Per germline, CDR1 MNHGY and CDR2 SVAAGI. The CDR3 is 14 residues long. The ends were cut back, 6 bases at V and 0 bases at J, with 11 bases in the middle. The CDR3 reads CASSVDRMNTEAFF. CDR3 DNA: TGTGCCAGCAGCGTTGACAGGATGAACACTGAAGCTTTCTTT.